These 9 T cell receptor beta chains share one sample of origin, sequenced in a study of blood T cell repertoires in COVID-19. Libraries were prepared by immunoSEQ multiplex PCR; TCRdb keeps only in-frame clonotypes and omits some of them. The data show 110,000 or so clones, around 64% seen once. The material sequenced was peripheral blood. These TCRs come from a woman aged 40-49 years with acute or convalescent COVID-19.

The chain employs TRBV6-5 and TRBJ1-1, with D unresolved. The CDR3 runs to 11 residues. With 4 bases removed from V and 8 bases from J, the gap between germline ends came to 8 bases. The germline V gene encodes CDR1 MNHEY and CDR2 SVGAGI. CDR3: CASSFGQEAFF. The CDR3 DNA sequence: TGTGCCAGCAGTTTTGGTCAGGAAGCTTTCTTT.

The sample holds a few counts of this clone. A read error may produce the germline difference seen at one junction end. The DNA of the CDR3 is TGTGCCAGCAGCCAGGTCCGACGATACTTC. Protein: CASSQVRRYF. The chain carries TRBV28 and TRBJ1-2; D call uncertain. The CDR3 spans 10 residues. The germline CDR1 and CDR2 sequences are MDHEN and SYDVKM.

This rearrangement joins TRBV4-3 to TRBJ1-2; D perhaps matches TRBD1 (5 bases). The CDR3 loop spans 14 amino acids. V was pared by 0 bases and J by 7 bases, with 12 bases between. Germline loops: CDR1 LGHNA, CDR2 YSLEER. The CDR3 here is CASSQDLVGGGYTF. CDR3 coding DNA: TGCGCCAGCAGCCAAGATCTGGTGGGGGGTGGCTACACCTTC.

The rearrangement uses TRBV19 and TRBJ2-7, with 8 bases that match TRBD2. Per the germline V gene, CDR1 is LNHDA and CDR2 is SQIVND (reference sequence). V lost 6 bases to trimming and J lost 5 bases; unmatched junction nucleotides: 9. This CDR3 has 14 amino acids. The CDR3 DNA reads as TGTGCCAGTAGCGTAGCGGGGCTCTTCGACGAGCAGTACTTC. Amino acid sequence: CASSVAGLFDEQYF.

This sequence joins TRBV2 and TRBJ1-5, with D uncertain. Germline assignment: CDR1 SNHLY and CDR2 FYNNEI. The V end was cut by 8 bases, the J end by 5 bases, with 13 bases between. There are 13 residues in the CDR3. CDR3 sequence (DNA): TGTGCCAGCGGAGGCAGTATCGATCAGCCCCAGCATTTT. Its protein product is CASGGSIDQPQHF. Full variable domain (remainder filled in from reference TRBV2 and TRBJ1-5): EPEVTQTPSHQVTQMGQEVILRCVPISNHLYFYWYRQILGQKVEFLVSFYNNEISEKSEIFDDQFSVERPDGSNFTLKIRSTKLEDSAMYFCASGGSIDQPQHFGDGTRLSIL.

This clone was seen only a few times. J is TRBJ2-7 and V is TRBV6-5, with D tentatively TRBD2 (6 bases). Trimming took off 6 bases at V and 3 bases at J, with 15 bases between the two ends. CDR1 and CDR2 from the germline V gene are MNHEY and SVGAGI. The CDR3 has 14 residues. The CDR3 nucleotides are TGTGCCAGCAGCCGCGGGGCCCCCTTCTACGAGCAGTACTTC. Translated: CASSRGAPFYEQYF.

This chain uses TRBV5-6 with TRBJ1-4; no clear D gene. CDR3 length: 16 amino acids. The germline gives CDR1 SGHDT, CDR2 YYEEEE. Trimming left V 3 bases short and J 1 base short, with 13 bases between. The CDR3 sequence: CASSSQSGLTNEKLFF. The CDR3 region has the DNA TGTGCCAGCAGCTCCCAATCGGGTTTAACTAATGAAAAACTGTTTTTT.

The chain is built from TRBV7-3 and TRBJ1-6; maybe TRBD1 (5 bases). The V gene lost 8 bases and the J gene lost 8 bases, with 13 bases spanning the gap. The CDR3 loop spans 13 amino acids. Germline loops: CDR1 SGHTA, CDR2 FQGTGA. The CDR3 sequence is CASRRGIDSPLHF. CDR3 DNA sequence: TGTGCCAGCCGGAGGGGAATCGATTCACCCCTCCACTTT.

The chain is built from TRBV3-1 (or the pseudogene TRBV3-2) and TRBJ2-2; no definite D call. The CDR3 is 11 residues long. Germline-derived CDR1 and CDR2 are LGHDT and YNNKEL (reference sequence). Trimming stripped 3 bases from V and 8 bases from J, with 4 bases between. In DNA form, the CDR3 reads TGTGCCAGCAGCCAGTCAGGGGAGCTGTTTTTT. This sequence encodes CASSQSGELFF.